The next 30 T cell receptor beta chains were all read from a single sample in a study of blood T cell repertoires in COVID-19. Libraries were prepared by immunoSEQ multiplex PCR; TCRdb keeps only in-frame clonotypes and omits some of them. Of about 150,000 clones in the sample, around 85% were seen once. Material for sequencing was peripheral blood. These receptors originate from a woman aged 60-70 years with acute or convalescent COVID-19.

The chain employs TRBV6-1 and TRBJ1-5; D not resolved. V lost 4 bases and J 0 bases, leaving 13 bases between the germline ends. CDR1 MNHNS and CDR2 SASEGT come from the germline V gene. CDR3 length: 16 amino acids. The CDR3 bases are TGTGCCAGCAGTGCTCTGAGCGGGGATAGCAATCAGCCCCAGCATTTT. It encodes CASSALSGDSNQPQHF.

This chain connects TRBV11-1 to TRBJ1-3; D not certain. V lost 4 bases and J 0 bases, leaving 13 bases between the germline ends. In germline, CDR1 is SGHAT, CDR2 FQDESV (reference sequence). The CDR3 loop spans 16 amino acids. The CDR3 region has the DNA TGTGCCAGCAGCTCCGGGATCTTCTCCTCTGGAAACACCATATATTTT. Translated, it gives CASSSGIFSSGNTIYF.

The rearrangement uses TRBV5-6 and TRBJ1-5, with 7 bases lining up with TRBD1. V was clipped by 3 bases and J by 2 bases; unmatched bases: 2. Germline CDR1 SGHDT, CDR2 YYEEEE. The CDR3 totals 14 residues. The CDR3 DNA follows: TGTGCCAGCAGCTCGACAGGGCGCAATCAGCCCCAGCATTTT. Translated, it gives CASSSTGRNQPQHF.

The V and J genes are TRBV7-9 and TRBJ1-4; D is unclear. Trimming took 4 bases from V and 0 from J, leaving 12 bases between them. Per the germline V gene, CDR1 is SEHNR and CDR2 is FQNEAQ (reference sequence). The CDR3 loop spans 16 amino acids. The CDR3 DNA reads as TGTGCCAGCAGCTCGCATGGGCTCCCAACTAATGAAAAACTGTTTTTT. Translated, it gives CASSSHGLPTNEKLFF.

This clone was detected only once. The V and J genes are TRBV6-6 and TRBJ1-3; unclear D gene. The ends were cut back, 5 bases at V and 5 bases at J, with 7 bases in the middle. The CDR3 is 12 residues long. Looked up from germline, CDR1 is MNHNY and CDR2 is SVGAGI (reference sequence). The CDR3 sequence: CASSPDRNTIYF. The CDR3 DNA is TGTGCCAGCAGTCCAGACAGAAACACCATATATTTT.

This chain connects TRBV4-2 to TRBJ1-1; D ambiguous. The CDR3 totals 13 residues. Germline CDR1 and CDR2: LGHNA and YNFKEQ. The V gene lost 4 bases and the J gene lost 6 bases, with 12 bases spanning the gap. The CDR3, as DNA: TGTGCCAGCAGCCCCCAAGGGAGGGCTGAAGCTTTCTTT. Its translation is CASSPQGRAEAFF.

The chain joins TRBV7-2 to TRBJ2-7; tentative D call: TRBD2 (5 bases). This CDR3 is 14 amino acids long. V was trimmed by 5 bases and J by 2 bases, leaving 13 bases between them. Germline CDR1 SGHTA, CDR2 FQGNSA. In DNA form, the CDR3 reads TGTGCCAGCAGCACGTTTGGAGGTCCCTACGAGCAGTACGTC. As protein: CASSTFGGPYEQYV.

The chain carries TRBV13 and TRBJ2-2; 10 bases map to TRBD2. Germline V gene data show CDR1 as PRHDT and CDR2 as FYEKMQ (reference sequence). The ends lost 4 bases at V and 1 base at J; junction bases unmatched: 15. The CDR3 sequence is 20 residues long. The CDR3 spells CASSSLLLAGGMLNTGELFF. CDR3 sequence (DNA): TGTGCCAGCAGCTCGCTTCTCTTAGCGGGGGGTATGTTGAACACCGGGGAGCTGTTTTTT.

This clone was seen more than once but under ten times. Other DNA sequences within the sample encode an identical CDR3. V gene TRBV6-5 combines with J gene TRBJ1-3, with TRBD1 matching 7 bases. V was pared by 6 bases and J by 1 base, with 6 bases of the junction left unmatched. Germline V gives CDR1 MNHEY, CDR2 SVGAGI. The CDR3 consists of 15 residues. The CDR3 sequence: CASSRDRESGNTIYF. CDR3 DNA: TGTGCCAGCAGCAGAGACAGGGAATCTGGAAACACCATATATTTT.

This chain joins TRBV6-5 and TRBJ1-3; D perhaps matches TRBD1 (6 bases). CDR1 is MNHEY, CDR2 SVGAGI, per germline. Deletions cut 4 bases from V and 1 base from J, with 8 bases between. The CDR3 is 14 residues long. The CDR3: CASSWDISGNTIYF. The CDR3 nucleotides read TGTGCCAGCAGTTGGGACATATCTGGAAACACCATATATTTT.

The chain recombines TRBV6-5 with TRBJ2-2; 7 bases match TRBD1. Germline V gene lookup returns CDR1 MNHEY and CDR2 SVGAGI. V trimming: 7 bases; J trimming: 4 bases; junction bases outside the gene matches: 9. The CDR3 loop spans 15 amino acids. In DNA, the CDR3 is TGTGCCAGCAAACGACAGGGCGGAGGCACCGGGGAGCTGTTTTTT. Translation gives CASKRQGGGTGELFF.

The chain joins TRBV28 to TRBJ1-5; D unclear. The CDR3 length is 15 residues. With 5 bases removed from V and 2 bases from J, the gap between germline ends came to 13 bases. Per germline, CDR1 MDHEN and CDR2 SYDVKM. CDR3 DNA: TGTGCCAGCAGTGAACGGGTCAGCCGCAATCAGCCCCAGCATTTT. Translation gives CASSERVSRNQPQHF.

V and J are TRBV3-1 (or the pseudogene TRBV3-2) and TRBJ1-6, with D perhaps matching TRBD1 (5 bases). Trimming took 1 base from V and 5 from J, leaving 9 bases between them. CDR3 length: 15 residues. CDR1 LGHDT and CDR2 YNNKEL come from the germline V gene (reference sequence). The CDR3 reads CASSQAGLDNSPLHF. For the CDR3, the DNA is TGTGCCAGCAGCCAAGCAGGGTTGGATAATTCACCCCTCCACTTT.

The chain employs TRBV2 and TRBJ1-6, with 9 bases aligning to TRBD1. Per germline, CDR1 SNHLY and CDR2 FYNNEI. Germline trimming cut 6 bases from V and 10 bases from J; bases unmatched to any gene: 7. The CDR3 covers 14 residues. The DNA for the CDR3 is TGTGCCAGCAGCGGGGGACAGGGTAACTCACCCCTCCACTTT. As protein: CASSGGQGNSPLHF. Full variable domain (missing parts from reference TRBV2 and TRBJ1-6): EPEVTQTPSHQVTQMGQEVILRCVPISNHLYFYWYRQILGQKVEFLVSFYNNEISEKSEIFDDQFSVERPDGSNFTLKIRSTKLEDSAMYFCASSGGQGNSPLHFGNGTRLTVT.

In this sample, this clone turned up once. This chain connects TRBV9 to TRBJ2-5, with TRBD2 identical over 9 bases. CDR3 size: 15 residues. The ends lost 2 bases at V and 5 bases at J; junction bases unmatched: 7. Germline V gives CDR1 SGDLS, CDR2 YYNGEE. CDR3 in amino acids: CASSVGGGAGETQYF. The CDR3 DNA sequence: TGTGCCAGCAGCGTTGGCGGGGGGGCCGGGGAGACCCAGTACTTC. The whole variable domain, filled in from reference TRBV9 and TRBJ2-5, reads DSGVTQTPKHLITATGQRVTLRCSPRSGDLSVYWYQQSLDQGLQFLIQYYNGEERAKGNILERFSAQQFPDLHSELNLSSLELGDSALYFCASSVGGGAGETQYFGPGTRLLVL.

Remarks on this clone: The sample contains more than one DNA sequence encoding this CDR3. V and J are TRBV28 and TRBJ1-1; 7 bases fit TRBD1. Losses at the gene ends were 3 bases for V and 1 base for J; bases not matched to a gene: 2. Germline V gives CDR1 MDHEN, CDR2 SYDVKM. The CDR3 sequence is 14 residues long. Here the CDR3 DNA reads TGTGCCAGCAGTTTGCGGACAGGGAACACTGAAGCTTTCTTT. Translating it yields CASSLRTGNTEAFF.

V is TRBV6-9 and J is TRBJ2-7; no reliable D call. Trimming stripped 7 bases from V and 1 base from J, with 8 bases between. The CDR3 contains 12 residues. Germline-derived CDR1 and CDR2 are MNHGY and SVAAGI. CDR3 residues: CASIEKSYEQYF. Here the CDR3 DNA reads TGTGCCAGCATTGAGAAGTCCTACGAGCAGTACTTC.

CDR3 region: CAISESGARTEAFF. The CDR3 nucleotides read TGTGCCATCAGTGAGTCTGGGGCCCGGACTGAAGCTTTCTTT. This chain uses TRBV10-3 with TRBJ1-1, with a tentative D call TRBD1 (5 bases). The CDR3 runs 14 residues. Per the germline V gene, CDR1 is ENHRY and CDR2 is SYGVKD. The V end was cut by 0 bases, the J end by 5 bases, with 10 bases between.

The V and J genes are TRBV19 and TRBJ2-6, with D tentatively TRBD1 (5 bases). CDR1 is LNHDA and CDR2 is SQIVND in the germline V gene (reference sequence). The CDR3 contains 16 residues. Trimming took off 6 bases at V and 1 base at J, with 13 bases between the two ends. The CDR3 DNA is TGTGCCAGTAGCCCTGACAGCGTTTCTGGGGCCAACGTCCTGACTTTC. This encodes CASSPDSVSGANVLTF.

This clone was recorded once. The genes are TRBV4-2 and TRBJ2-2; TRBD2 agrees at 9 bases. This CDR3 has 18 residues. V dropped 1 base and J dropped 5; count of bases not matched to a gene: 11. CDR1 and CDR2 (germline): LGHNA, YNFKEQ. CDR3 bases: TGTGCCAGCAGCCAAGTTGGGGCGGGGGGGCCGAGAACCGGGGAGCTGTTTTTT. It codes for CASSQVGAGGPRTGELFF.

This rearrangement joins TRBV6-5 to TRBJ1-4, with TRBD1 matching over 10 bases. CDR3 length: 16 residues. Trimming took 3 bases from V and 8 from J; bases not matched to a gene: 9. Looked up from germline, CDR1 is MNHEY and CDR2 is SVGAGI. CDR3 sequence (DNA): TGTGCCAGCAGTTATTCCTCCGGGACAGGGGTAGAAAAACTGTTTTTT. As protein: CASSYSSGTGVEKLFF.

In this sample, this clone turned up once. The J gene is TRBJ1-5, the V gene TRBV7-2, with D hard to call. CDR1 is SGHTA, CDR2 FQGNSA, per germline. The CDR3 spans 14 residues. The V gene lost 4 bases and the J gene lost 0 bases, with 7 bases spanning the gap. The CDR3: CASSSQISNQPQHF. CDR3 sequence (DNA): TGTGCCAGCAGCTCTCAGATTAGCAATCAGCCCCAGCATTTT.

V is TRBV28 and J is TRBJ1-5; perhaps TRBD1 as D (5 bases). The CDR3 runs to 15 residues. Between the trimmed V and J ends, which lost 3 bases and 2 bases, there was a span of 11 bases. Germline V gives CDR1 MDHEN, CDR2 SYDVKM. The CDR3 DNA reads TGTGCCAGCAGTTTTGCCAGGGCGGGCAATCAGCCCCAGCATTTT. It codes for CASSFARAGNQPQHF.

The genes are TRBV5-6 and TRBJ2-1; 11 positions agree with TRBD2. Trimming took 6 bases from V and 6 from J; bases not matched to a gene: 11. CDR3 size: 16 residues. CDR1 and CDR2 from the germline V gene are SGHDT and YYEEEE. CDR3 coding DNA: TGTGCCAGCAACCCTCCCCTAGCGGGGGGCGGCAATGAGCAGTTCTTC. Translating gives CASNPPLAGGGNEQFF.

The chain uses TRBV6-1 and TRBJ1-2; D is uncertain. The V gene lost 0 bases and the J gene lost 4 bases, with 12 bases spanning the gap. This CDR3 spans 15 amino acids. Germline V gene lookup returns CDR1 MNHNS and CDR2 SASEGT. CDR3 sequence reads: CASSEAHRGSYGYTF. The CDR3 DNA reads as TGTGCCAGCAGTGAAGCGCATCGAGGGAGCTATGGCTACACCTTC.

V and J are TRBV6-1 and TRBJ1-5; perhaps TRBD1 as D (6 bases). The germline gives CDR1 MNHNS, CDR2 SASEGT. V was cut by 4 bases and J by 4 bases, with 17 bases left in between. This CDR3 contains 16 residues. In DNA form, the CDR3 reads TGTGCCAGCAGTGTTATCACAGGGACGGGGAATCAGCCCCAGCATTTT. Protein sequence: CASSVITGTGNQPQHF.

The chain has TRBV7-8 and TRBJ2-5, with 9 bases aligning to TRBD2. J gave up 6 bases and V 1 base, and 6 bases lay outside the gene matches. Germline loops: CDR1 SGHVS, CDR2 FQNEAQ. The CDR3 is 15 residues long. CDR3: CASSLEWTSVKTQYF. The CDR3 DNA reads TGTGCCAGCAGCTTAGAGTGGACTAGCGTGAAGACCCAGTACTTC.

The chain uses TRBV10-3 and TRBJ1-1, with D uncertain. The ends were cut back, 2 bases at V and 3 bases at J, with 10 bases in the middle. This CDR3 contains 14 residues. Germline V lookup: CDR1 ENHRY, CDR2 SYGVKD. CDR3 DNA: TGTGCCATCAGTGAGCTGTCAGGCGACACTGAAGCTTTCTTT. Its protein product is CAISELSGDTEAFF.

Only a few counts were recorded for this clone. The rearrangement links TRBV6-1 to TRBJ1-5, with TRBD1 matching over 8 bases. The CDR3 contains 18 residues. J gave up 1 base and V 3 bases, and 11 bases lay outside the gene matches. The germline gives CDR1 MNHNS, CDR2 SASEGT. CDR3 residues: CASSDPMFGQGSNQPQHF. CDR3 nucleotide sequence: TGTGCCAGCAGTGACCCCATGTTCGGACAGGGAAGCAATCAGCCCCAGCATTTT.

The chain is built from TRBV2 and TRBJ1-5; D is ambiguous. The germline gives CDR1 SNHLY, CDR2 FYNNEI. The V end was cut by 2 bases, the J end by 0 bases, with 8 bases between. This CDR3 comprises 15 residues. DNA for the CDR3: TGTGCCAGCAGTGAACTGGGAGGTAGCAATCAGCCCCAGCATTTT. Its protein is CASSELGGSNQPQHF.